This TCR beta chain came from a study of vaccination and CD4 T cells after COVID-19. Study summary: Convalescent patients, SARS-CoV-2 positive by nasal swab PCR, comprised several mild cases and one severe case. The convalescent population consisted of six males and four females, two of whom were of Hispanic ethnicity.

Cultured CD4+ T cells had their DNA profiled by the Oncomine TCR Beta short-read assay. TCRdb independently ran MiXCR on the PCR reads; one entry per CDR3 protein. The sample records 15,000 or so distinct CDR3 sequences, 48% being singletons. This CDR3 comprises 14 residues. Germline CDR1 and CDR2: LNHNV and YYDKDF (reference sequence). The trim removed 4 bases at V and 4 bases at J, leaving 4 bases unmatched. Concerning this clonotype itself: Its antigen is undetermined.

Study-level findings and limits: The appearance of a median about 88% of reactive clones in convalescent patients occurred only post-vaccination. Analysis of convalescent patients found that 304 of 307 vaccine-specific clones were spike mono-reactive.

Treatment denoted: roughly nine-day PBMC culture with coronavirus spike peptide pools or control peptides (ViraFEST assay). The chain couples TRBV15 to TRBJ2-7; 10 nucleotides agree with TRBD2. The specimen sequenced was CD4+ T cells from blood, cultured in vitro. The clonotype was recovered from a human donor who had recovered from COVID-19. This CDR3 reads CATSNGLAEYEQYF. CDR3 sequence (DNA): TGTGCCACCAGCAACGGACTAGCGGAATACGAGCAGTACTTC.